The rows below give T cell receptor beta chains drawn from one sample of a study of CD8 T cells in Susac syndrome. TCRdb redid the calling of the immunoSEQ multiplex PCR reads with MiXCR, one entry per CDR3 protein. The sample lists under 150,000 distinct CDR3 sequences; more than 90% were seen once. Source material: CD4+ T cells from PBMCs. Receptor source: a human donor with Susac syndrome. The CDR3 runs from the conserved cysteine through the conserved F or W. Fields, in order: D gene, V gene, clone size, J gene, CDR3 protein, CDR3 DNA. The D gene is left open where the match is weak. Clone size is shown for a subset of rows, as once, few, many or a class of expanded clone.

D: NA
V: TRBV3-1
size: NA
J: TRBJ1-2
CDR3: CASSQDGTITNYGYTF
DNA: TGTGCCAGCAGCCAAGATGGGACCATTACTAACTATGGCTACACCTTC

D: NA
V: TRBV6-5
size: NA
J: TRBJ1-5
CDR3: CASSPETDSNQPQHF
DNA: TGTGCCAGCAGTCCTGAGACAGATAGCAATCAGCCCCAGCATTTT

D: NA
V: TRBV6-5
size: NA
J: TRBJ1-6
CDR3: CASSAPGLYNSPLHF
DNA: TGTGCCAGCAGTGCCCCCGGACTCTATAATTCACCCCTCCACTTT

D: TRBD2
V: TRBV4-2
size: NA
J: TRBJ2-1
CDR3: CASSQENGGGMHNEQFF
DNA: TGTGCCAGCAGCCAAGAGAATGGGGGAGGGATGCACAATGAGCAGTTCTTC

D: TRBD1
V: TRBV12-3/TRBV12-4
size: NA
J: TRBJ1-6
CDR3: CASRRTGGVSPLHF
DNA: TGTGCCAGCAGACGGACAGGGGGCGTATCACCCCTCCACTTT

D: NA
V: TRBV14
size: NA
J: TRBJ2-7
CDR3: CASSPSGEQYF
DNA: TGTGCCAGCAGCCCCTCCGGGGAGCAGTACTTC

D: TRBD1
V: TRBV7-9
size: NA
J: TRBJ2-5
CDR3: CASRRQGRSTQYF
DNA: TGTGCCAGCAGAAGACAGGGACGGAGCACCCAGTACTTC

D: NA
V: TRBV3-1
size: NA
J: TRBJ1-2
CDR3: CASSQDRGRGGYTF
DNA: TGTGCCAGCAGCCAAGATCGGGGGAGAGGTGGCTACACCTTC

D: TRBD2
V: TRBV6-5
size: NA
J: TRBJ2-7
CDR3: CASSLLAKGEQYF
DNA: TGTGCCAGCAGCCTACTAGCGAAGGGCGAGCAGTACTTC

D: NA
V: TRBV28
size: NA
J: TRBJ1-1
CDR3: CASSLAVTEAFF
DNA: TGTGCCAGCAGTTTGGCAGTGACTGAAGCTTTCTTT

D: NA
V: TRBV20-1
size: NA
J: TRBJ2-7
CDR3: CSARSVTLGEQYF
DNA: TGCAGTGCTAGGAGTGTCACACTCGGGGAGCAGTACTTC

D: NA
V: TRBV6-2/TRBV6-3
size: NA
J: TRBJ1-1
CDR3: CATLIRTEAFF
DNA: TGTGCCACCCTAATCCGGACTGAAGCTTTCTTT

D: TRBD1
V: TRBV9
size: NA
J: TRBJ2-7
CDR3: CASSVGTGEHEQYF
DNA: TGTGCCAGCAGCGTCGGGACAGGGGAACACGAGCAGTACTTC

D: NA
V: TRBV25-1
size: NA
J: TRBJ2-7
CDR3: CATRSGSSYEQYF
DNA: TGTGCCACCCGGAGTGGGAGCTCCTACGAGCAGTACTTC

D: NA
V: TRBV7-3
size: NA
J: TRBJ2-7
CDR3: CASSLAPTRGGEQYF
DNA: TGTGCCAGCAGCTTAGCCCCCACGAGGGGCGGCGAGCAGTACTTC

D: NA
V: TRBV6-1
size: NA
J: TRBJ2-5
CDR3: CASSTPVIETQYF
DNA: TGTGCCAGCAGTACCCCGGTTATCGAGACCCAGTACTTC

D: NA
V: TRBV23-1
size: NA
J: TRBJ2-1
CDR3: CASSPEGRHLYNEQFF
DNA: TGCGCCAGCAGTCCAGAGGGTCGACATCTCTACAATGAGCAGTTCTTC

D: NA
V: TRBV4-2
size: NA
J: TRBJ1-1
CDR3: CASSHLPNTEAFF
DNA: TGTGCCAGCAGCCATCTTCCGAACACTGAAGCTTTCTTT

D: TRBD2
V: TRBV5-1
size: NA
J: TRBJ2-1
CDR3: CASSTGTSNYNEQFF
DNA: TGCGCCAGCAGCACCGGGACTAGTAACTACAATGAGCAGTTCTTC

D: NA
V: TRBV20-1
size: NA
J: TRBJ1-5
CDR3: CSARDPIGPQHF
DNA: TGCAGTGCTAGAGATCCAATCGGGCCCCAGCATTTT

D: NA
V: TRBV4-1
size: NA
J: TRBJ1-4
CDR3: CASSQFRGEKLFF
DNA: TGCGCCAGCAGCCAATTCCGGGGTGAAAAACTGTTTTTT

D: NA
V: TRBV18
size: NA
J: TRBJ2-5
CDR3: CASSNDRSSGTQYF
DNA: TGTGCCAGCTCAAATGACCGATCCTCCGGGACCCAGTACTTC

D: NA
V: TRBV7-3
size: once
J: TRBJ2-2
CDR3: CASSLLGPNTGELFF
DNA: TGTGCCAGCAGCTTATTGGGACCAAACACCGGGGAGCTGTTTTTT

D: NA
V: TRBV6-6
size: NA
J: TRBJ2-5
CDR3: CAHTAEGEKTQYF
DNA: TGTGCCCACACGGCTGAGGGGGAGAAGACCCAGTACTTC

D: NA
V: TRBV28
size: NA
J: TRBJ2-5
CDR3: CASSPLDGRETQYF
DNA: TGTGCCAGCAGTCCCCTGGACGGACGGGAGACCCAGTACTTC

D: NA
V: TRBV14
size: once
J: TRBJ2-1
CDR3: CASSHRQVYNEQFF
DNA: TGTGCCAGCAGCCACAGACAGGTCTACAATGAGCAGTTCTTC

D: TRBD2
V: TRBV7-9
size: once
J: TRBJ2-7
CDR3: CASSFKSGAYYEQYF
DNA: TGTGCCAGCAGCTTCAAAAGCGGGGCCTACTACGAGCAGTACTTC

D: NA
V: TRBV3-1
size: once
J: TRBJ1-2
CDR3: CASSQARQEYYGYTF
DNA: TGTGCCAGCAGCCAAGCTAGACAGGAGTACTATGGCTACACCTTC

D: NA
V: TRBV28
size: once
J: TRBJ2-5
CDR3: CASSLAIGQETQYF
DNA: TGTGCCAGCAGTTTGGCTATAGGGCAAGAGACCCAGTACTTC

D: NA
V: TRBV19
size: NA
J: TRBJ2-5
CDR3: CASSPRDLGTETQYF
DNA: TGTGCCAGTAGTCCCCGGGATCTCGGGACAGAGACCCAGTACTTC

D: TRBD2
V: TRBV7-7
size: NA
J: TRBJ2-5
CDR3: CASSSGRLAGGQETQYF
DNA: TGTGCCAGCAGCTCGGGTCGACTAGCGGGGGGGCAAGAGACCCAGTACTTC

D: NA
V: TRBV5-4
size: few
J: TRBJ1-4
CDR3: CASSRIPGPNEKLFF
DNA: TGTGCCAGCAGCCGGATTCCGGGTCCTAATGAAAAACTGTTTTTT

D: NA
V: TRBV27
size: NA
J: TRBJ1-6
CDR3: CASSFDRGANSPLHF
DNA: TGTGCCAGCAGTTTTGATCGTGGGGCGAATTCACCCCTCCACTTT

D: NA
V: TRBV20-1
size: NA
J: TRBJ2-1
CDR3: CSAPGGGSWDEQFF
DNA: TGCAGTGCGCCTGGGGGCGGGAGTTGGGATGAGCAGTTCTTC

D: NA
V: TRBV29-1
size: NA
J: TRBJ1-1
CDR3: CSCRVLNTEAFF
DNA: TGCAGCTGCAGGGTTCTGAACACTGAAGCTTTCTTT

D: TRBD2
V: TRBV13
size: NA
J: TRBJ2-7
CDR3: CASSYRPGLAGGPEQYF
DNA: TGTGCCAGCAGCTACCGTCCCGGACTAGCGGGAGGGCCCGAGCAGTACTTC

D: TRBD2
V: TRBV5-4
size: NA
J: TRBJ2-1
CDR3: CASSTLTSGEYNEQFF
DNA: TGTGCCAGCAGCACGCTTACTAGCGGTGAATACAATGAGCAGTTCTTC

D: NA
V: TRBV18
size: NA
J: TRBJ2-7
CDR3: CASSPPYRTSYEQYF
DNA: TGTGCCAGCTCACCACCGTACAGAACCTCCTACGAGCAGTACTTC

D: TRBD1
V: TRBV5-1
size: NA
J: TRBJ1-4
CDR3: CASSSGQPNEKLFF
DNA: TGCGCCAGCAGCTCGGGACAGCCTAATGAAAAACTGTTTTTT

D: NA
V: TRBV29-1
size: NA
J: TRBJ1-1
CDR3: CSVEGLRGLNTEAFF
DNA: TGCAGCGTTGAAGGTCTCAGGGGTTTGAACACTGAAGCTTTCTTT

D: NA
V: TRBV12-3/TRBV12-4
size: NA
J: TRBJ1-1
CDR3: CASGVGQNTEAFF
DNA: TGTGCCAGCGGGGTAGGCCAAAACACTGAAGCTTTCTTT

D: NA
V: TRBV7-2
size: NA
J: TRBJ1-1
CDR3: CASSFRAMNTEAFF
DNA: TGTGCCAGCAGCTTCAGGGCGATGAACACTGAAGCTTTCTTT

D: NA
V: TRBV20-1
size: NA
J: TRBJ1-1
CDR3: CSARERAFEAFF
DNA: TGCAGTGCTAGAGAACGGGCTTTTGAAGCTTTCTTT

D: NA
V: TRBV20-1
size: NA
J: TRBJ1-5
CDR3: CSARATGRGGGNQPQHF
DNA: TGCAGTGCTAGAGCCACCGGACGTGGGGGTGGCAATCAGCCCCAGCATTTT

D: TRBD1
V: TRBV5-1
size: NA
J: TRBJ2-1
CDR3: CASSRGQRYNEQFF
DNA: TGCGCCAGCAGCAGGGGACAGCGTTACAATGAGCAGTTCTTC

D: TRBD1
V: TRBV6-1
size: NA
J: TRBJ2-3
CDR3: CASRDTGTGGLDTQYF
DNA: TGTGCCAGCAGGGACACCGGGACAGGGGGCTTAGATACGCAGTATTTT

D: NA
V: TRBV3-1
size: few
J: TRBJ2-1
CDR3: CASSQGGEQFF
DNA: TGTGCCAGCAGCCAAGGGGGCGAGCAGTTCTTC

D: NA
V: TRBV14
size: NA
J: TRBJ1-2
CDR3: CASSQDLTVRYGYTF
DNA: TGTGCCAGCAGCCAAGATCTTACGGTACGCTATGGCTACACCTTC

D: TRBD1
V: TRBV6-6
size: NA
J: TRBJ2-3
CDR3: CASTAMGQGTDTQYF
DNA: TGTGCCAGCACCGCTATGGGACAGGGAACAGATACGCAGTATTTT

D: TRBD1
V: TRBV7-2
size: NA
J: TRBJ1-2
CDR3: CASSSDRGPYGYTF
DNA: TGTGCCAGCAGCTCCGACAGGGGTCCCTATGGCTACACCTTC

D: NA
V: TRBV28
size: NA
J: TRBJ1-5
CDR3: CASTPLNSNQPQHF
DNA: TGTGCCAGCACACCTCTTAATAGCAATCAGCCCCAGCATTTT

D: NA
V: TRBV20-1
size: NA
J: TRBJ2-5
CDR3: CSATGQETQYF
DNA: TGCAGTGCTACGGGACAAGAGACCCAGTACTTC

D: NA
V: TRBV20-1
size: NA
J: TRBJ2-7
CDR3: CSAPGAGAYEQYF
DNA: TGCAGTGCGCCGGGGGCGGGGGCCTACGAGCAGTACTTC